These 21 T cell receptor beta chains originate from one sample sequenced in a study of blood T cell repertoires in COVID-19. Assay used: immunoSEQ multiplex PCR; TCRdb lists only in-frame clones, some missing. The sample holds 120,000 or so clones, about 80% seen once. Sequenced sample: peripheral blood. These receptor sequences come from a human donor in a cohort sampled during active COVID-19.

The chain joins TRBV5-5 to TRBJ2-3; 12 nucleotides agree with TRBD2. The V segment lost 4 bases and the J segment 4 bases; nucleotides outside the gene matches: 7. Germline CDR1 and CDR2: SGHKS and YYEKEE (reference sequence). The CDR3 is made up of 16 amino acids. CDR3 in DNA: TGTGCCAGCAGCCTCGGACTAGCGGGAAGGTCAGATACGCAGTATTTT. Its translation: CASSLGLAGRSDTQYF.

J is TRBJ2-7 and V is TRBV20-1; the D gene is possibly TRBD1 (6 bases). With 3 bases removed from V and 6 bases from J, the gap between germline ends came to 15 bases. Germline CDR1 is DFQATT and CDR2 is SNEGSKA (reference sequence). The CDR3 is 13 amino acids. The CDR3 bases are TGCAGTGCTAGTCCCAGGGGACGTCGCGAGCAGTACTTC. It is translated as CSASPRGRREQYF.

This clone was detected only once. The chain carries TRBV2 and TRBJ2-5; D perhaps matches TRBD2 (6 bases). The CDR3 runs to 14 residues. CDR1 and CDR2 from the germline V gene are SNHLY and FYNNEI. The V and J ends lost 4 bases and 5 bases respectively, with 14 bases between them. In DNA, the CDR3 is TGTGCCAGCAGTGTTGGGAGGATTGTGGAGACCCAGTACTTC. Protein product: CASSVGRIVETQYF.

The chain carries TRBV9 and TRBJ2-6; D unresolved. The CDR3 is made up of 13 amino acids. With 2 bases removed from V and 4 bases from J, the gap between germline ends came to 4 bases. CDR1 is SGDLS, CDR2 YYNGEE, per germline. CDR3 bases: TGTGCCAGCAGCGTTCCAGGGGCCAACGTCCTGACTTTC. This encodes CASSVPGANVLTF. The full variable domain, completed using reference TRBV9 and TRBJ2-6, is DSGVTQTPKHLITATGQRVTLRCSPRSGDLSVYWYQQSLDQGLQFLIQYYNGEERAKGNILERFSAQQFPDLHSELNLSSLELGDSALYFCASSVPGANVLTFGAGSRLTVL.

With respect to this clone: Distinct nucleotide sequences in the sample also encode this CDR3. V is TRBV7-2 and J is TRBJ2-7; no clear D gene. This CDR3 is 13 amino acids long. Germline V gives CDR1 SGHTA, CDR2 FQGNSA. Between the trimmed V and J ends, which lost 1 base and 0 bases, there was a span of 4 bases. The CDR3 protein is CASSLGPSYEQYF. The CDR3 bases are TGTGCCAGCAGCTTAGGGCCCTCCTACGAGCAGTACTTC.

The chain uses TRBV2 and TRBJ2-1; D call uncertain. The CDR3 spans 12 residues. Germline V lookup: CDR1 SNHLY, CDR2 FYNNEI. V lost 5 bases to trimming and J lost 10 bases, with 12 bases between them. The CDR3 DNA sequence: TGTGCCAGCAGTCCCGTTAATTTGGAGCAGTTCTTC. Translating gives CASSPVNLEQFF.

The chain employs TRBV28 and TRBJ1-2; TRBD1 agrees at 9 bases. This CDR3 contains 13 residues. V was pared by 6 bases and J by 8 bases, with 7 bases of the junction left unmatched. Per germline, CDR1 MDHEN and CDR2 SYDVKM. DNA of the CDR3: TGTGCCAGCAGCCCCCGGGACAGGGTCGGCTACACCTTC. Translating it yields CASSPRDRVGYTF.

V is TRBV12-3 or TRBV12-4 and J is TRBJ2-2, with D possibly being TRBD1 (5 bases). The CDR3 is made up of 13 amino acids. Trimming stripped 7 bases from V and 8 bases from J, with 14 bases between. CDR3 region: CASTRWTQGELFF. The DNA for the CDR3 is TGTGCCAGCACCCGGTGGACACAAGGGGAGCTGTTTTTT.

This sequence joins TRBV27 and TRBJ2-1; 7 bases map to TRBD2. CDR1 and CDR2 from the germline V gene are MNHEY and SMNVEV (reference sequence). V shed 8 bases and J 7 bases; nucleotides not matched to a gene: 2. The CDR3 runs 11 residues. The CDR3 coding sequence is TGTGCCAGCCGAGCGGGAAATGAGCAGTTCTTC. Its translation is CASRAGNEQFF.

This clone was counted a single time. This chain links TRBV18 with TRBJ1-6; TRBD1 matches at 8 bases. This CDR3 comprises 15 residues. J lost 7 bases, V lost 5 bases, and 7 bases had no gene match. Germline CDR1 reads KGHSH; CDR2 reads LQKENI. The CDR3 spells CASSSRDRTNSPLHF. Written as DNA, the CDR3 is TGTGCCAGCTCATCCCGGGACAGGACAAATTCACCCCTCCACTTT. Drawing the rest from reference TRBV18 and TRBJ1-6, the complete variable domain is NAGVMQNPRHLVRRRGQEARLRCSPMKGHSHVYWYRQLPEEGLKFMVYLQKENIIDESGMPKERFSAEFPKEGPSILRIQQVVRGDSAAYFCASSSRDRTNSPLHFGNGTRLTVT.

The DNA of the CDR3 is TGCAGTGCTAGTACCGGGACAGGGAGGCTGGAGCAGTACTTC. Encoded protein: CSASTGTGRLEQYF. The V gene is TRBV20-1, the J gene TRBJ2-7, with 9 bases lining up with TRBD1. V gave up 3 bases and J gave up 7 bases; unmatched junction bases: 10. CDR3 size: 14 residues. The germline V gene has CDR1 DFQATT and CDR2 SNEGSKA (reference sequence).

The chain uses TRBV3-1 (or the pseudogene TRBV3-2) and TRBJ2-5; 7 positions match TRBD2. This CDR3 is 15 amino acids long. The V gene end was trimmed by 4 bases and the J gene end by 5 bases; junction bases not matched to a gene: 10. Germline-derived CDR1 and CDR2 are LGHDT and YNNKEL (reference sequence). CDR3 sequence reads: CASSRLVAGGETQYF. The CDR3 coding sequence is TGTGCCAGCAGCCGCCTAGTAGCGGGTGGGGAGACCCAGTACTTC.

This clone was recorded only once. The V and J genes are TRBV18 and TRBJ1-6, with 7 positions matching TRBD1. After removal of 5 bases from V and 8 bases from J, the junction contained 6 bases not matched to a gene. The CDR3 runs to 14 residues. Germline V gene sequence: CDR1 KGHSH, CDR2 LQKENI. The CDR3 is CASSTRQGDSPLHF. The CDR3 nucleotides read TGTGCCAGCTCAACTCGACAGGGCGATTCACCCCTCCACTTT.

CDR3 DNA sequence: TGTGCCAGCAGCCACGTGGGACAGGGGGCTCGTAATGAGCAGTTCTTC. It translates to CASSHVGQGARNEQFF. This chain uses TRBV3-1 (or the pseudogene TRBV3-2) with TRBJ2-1, with 12 bases identical to TRBD1. CDR1 and CDR2 from the germline V gene are LGHDT and YNNKEL (reference sequence). There are 16 residues in the CDR3. Trimming at V came to 3 bases and at J to 7 bases, leaving 7 bases not matched to a gene.

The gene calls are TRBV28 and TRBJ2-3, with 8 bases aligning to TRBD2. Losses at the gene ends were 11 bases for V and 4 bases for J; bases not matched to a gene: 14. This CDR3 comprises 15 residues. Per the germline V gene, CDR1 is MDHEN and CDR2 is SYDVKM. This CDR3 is CAGATGAGVSDTQYF. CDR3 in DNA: TGTGCCGGCGCCACGGGAGCGGGAGTCTCAGATACGCAGTATTTT.

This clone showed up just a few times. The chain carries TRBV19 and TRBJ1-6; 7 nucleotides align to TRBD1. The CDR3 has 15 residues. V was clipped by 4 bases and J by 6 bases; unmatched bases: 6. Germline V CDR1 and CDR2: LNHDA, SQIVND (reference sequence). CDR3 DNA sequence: TGTGCCAGTAGTACGCGACAGGGAACTAATTCACCCCTCCACTTT. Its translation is CASSTRQGTNSPLHF.

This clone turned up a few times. The chain's CDR3 is CASSLGVGLDTEAFF. DNA for the CDR3: TGCGCCAGCAGCTTGGGTGTGGGGCTGGACACTGAAGCTTTCTTT. The chain recombines TRBV5-1 with TRBJ1-1; maybe TRBD1 (5 bases). The CDR3 is 15 amino acids. V lost 0 bases, J lost 3 bases, and 12 bases lay in between. CDR1 and CDR2 (germline): SGHRS, YFSETQ.

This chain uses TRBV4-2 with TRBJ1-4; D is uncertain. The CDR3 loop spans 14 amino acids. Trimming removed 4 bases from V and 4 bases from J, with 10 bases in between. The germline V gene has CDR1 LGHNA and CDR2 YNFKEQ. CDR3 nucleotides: TGTGCCAGCAGCCCAACGGCGGTTAATGAAAAACTGTTTTTT. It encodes CASSPTAVNEKLFF.

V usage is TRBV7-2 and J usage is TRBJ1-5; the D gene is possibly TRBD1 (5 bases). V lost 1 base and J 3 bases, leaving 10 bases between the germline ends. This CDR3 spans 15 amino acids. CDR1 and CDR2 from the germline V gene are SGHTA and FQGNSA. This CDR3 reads CASSLEAGFNQPQHF. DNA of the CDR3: TGTGCCAGCAGCTTAGAGGCAGGGTTCAATCAGCCCCAGCATTTT.

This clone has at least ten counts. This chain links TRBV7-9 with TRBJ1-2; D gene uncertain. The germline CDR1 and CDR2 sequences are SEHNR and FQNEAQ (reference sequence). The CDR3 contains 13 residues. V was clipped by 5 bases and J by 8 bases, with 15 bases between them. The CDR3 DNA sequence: TGTGCCAGCAGCCCTCCGGCGGGTCGAGGCTACACCTTC. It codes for CASSPPAGRGYTF.

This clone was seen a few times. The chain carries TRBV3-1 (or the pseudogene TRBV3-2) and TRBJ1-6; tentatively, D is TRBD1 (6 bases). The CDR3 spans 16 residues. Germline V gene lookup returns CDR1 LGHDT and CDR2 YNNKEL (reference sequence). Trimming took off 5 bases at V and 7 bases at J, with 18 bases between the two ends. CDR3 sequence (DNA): TGTGCCAGCAGCGATCGACTGGGGGCCGCGAATTCACCCCTCCACTTT. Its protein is CASSDRLGAANSPLHF.